This T cell receptor (beta chain) comes out of a study of T cell repertoires in cytomegalovirus infection. Study overall: CMV infection plus the matching HLA type was flagged by public TCR beta signatures. Study-level results: CMV carriers with the relevant HLA were identified by cumulative public TCR beta family frequency. Predominance within the ex vivo response was attributable to HLA-C-restricted CMV-specific TCR beta clonotypes.

From the reads, TCRdb called clonotypes with MiXCR, one entry per CDR3 protein. This sample has roughly 150,000 distinct CDR3 sequences, with less than 25% found just once. Comments on this clonotype: Its antigen is still unknown.

CDR3 length: 15 residues. The V and J ends lost 0 bases and 2 bases respectively, with 8 bases between them. Per the germline V gene, CDR1 is SGDLS and CDR2 is YYNGEE. This receptor was taken from a human donor in good health (CMV status not recorded). Some clones in this sample may be carry-over from other donors' samples. The source material was PBMCs. V is TRBV9 and J is TRBJ1-4, with D perhaps matching TRBD1 (5 bases). The CDR3 loop reads CASSVAPGTNEKLFF. The CDR3 nucleotides are TGTGCCAGCAGCGTAGCCCCAGGGACTAATGAAAAACTGTTTTTT.